Each of the 24 T cell receptor beta chains below was sequenced from the same sample in a study of blood T cells in healthy people across ages (dated by TCRdb to about 2015). Library generation was performed with 5' RACE. The instrument was an Illumina HiSeq 2500. A second PCR of about 7 to 12 cycles was run with a J-beta primer mix and a sample-barcoded 5' primer. TCRdb trimmed the raw reads at Q25, called clones with MiXCR and kept productive beta chains. Rows are combined by CDR3 protein, so each entry shows the most common genes and DNA. The sample table contains about 970,000 distinct CDR3 sequences; only one count was recorded for approximately 50% of them. Of the sample, 20% to 25% is held by the ten largest clones. The sequenced sample was blood. These TCRs come from a woman aged 55-70 years in good health.

The rearrangement joins TRBV5-1 to TRBJ2-5, with 12 bases lining up with TRBD2. V was pared by 4 bases and J by 2 bases, with 6 bases of the junction left unmatched. CDR1 is SGHRS and CDR2 is YFSETQ in the germline V gene. The CDR3 is 16 amino acids. For the CDR3, the DNA is TGCGCCAGCAGCCACACTAGCGGGAGGATTCAAGAGACCCAGTACTTC. This translates into CASSHTSGRIQETQYF.

The table lists this clonotype with a few counts. The V call is TRBV6-6, the J call TRBJ1-5; tentative D call: TRBD1 (5 bases). The CDR3 runs 15 residues. Germline V CDR1 and CDR2: MNHNY, SVGAGI (reference sequence). The germline V and J ends were trimmed by 5 bases and 4 bases, with 15 bases remaining between them. The CDR3 region has the DNA TGTGCCAGCAGTCCGCACTGGACACTTAATCAGCCCCAGCATTTT. Amino acids: CASSPHWTLNQPQHF.

The chain carries TRBV27 and TRBJ1-1; no reliable D call. V lost 5 bases to trimming and J lost 4 bases, with 14 bases between them. CDR3 length: 14 amino acids. Germline V CDR1 and CDR2: MNHEY, SMNVEV (reference sequence). The chain's CDR3 is CASSAREAATEAFF. Written as DNA, the CDR3 is TGTGCCAGCAGTGCCCGGGAAGCGGCCACTGAAGCTTTCTTT.

This clonotype was seen a few times. The chain carries TRBV4-2 and TRBJ1-2; 8 bases are shared with TRBD1. J lost 8 bases, V lost 5 bases, and 10 bases had no gene match. This CDR3 region has 14 residues. Germline V gene lookup returns CDR1 LGHNA and CDR2 YNFKEQ. The CDR3 coding sequence is TGTGCCAGCAGCTCCACGGACAGGGCCGGGGGCTACACCTTC. Encoded protein: CASSSTDRAGGYTF.

The chain carries TRBV20-1 and TRBJ2-5; 7 bases are a match to TRBD1. The CDR3 contains 12 residues. CDR1 is DFQATT, CDR2 SNEGSKA, per germline (reference sequence). V was clipped by 4 bases and J by 4 bases; unmatched bases: 3. DNA for the CDR3: TGCAGTGCTATCCAGGGGGTAGAGACCCAGTACTTC. This gives the protein CSAIQGVETQYF.

This clonotype was counted ten times or more. The chain couples TRBV20-1 to TRBJ2-1; D remains ambiguous. The CDR3 is made up of 20 amino acids. V was shortened by 4 bases and J by 3 bases, with 31 bases between the two germline ends. Germline CDR1 reads DFQATT; CDR2 reads SNEGSKA (reference sequence). The CDR3 protein is CSATSYRAKDTPSLYNEQFF. As DNA, the CDR3 is TGCAGTGCTACTTCGTACCGGGCCAAAGACACCCCATCCCTCTACAATGAGCAGTTCTTC.

The chain uses TRBV20-1 and TRBJ2-7; 7 positions agree with TRBD2. From germline, CDR1 is DFQATT and CDR2 SNEGSKA (reference sequence). The length of the CDR3 is 12 residues. DNA for the CDR3: TGCAACGTGGGCGGGAGAGGCTACGAGCAGTACTTC. It specifies CNVGGRGYEQYF.

With regard to this clonotype: Germline and junction disagree at one end, which may indicate a read error. V usage is TRBV10-3 and J usage is TRBJ2-3; 10 nucleotides agree with TRBD1. Germline lookup yields CDR1 ENHRY and CDR2 SYGVKD. CDR3 length: 15 residues. CDR3 nucleotides: TGTGCCATCGGTGACGGGACAGGGGGCACAGATACGCAGTATTTT. This encodes CAIGDGTGGTDTQYF.

The chain has TRBV7-3 and TRBJ1-2; D not resolved. Germline V CDR1 and CDR2: SGHTA, FQGTGA. V shed 2 bases and J shed 4 bases, with 14 bases lying between them. The CDR3 has 15 amino acids. CDR3 protein: CASSLGRPPSYGYTF. For the CDR3, the DNA is TGTGCCAGCAGCTTAGGACGGCCGCCCTCCTATGGCTACACCTTC. The full variable domain, its missing parts supplied by reference TRBV7-3 and TRBJ1-2, is GAGVSQTPSNKVTEKGKYVELRCDPISGHTALYWYRQSLGQGPEFLIYFQGTGAADDSGLPNDRFFAVRPEGSVSTLKIQRTERGDSAVYLCASSLGRPPSYGYTFGSGTRLTVV.

This clonotype has more than one count but fewer than ten. The J gene is TRBJ2-4, the V gene TRBV5-1; 12 nucleotides agree with TRBD1. The J call is in doubt because the DNA end fits TRBJ2-7 better. Germline V CDR1 and CDR2: SGHRS, YFSETQ. There are 19 residues in the CDR3. CDR3 nucleotide sequence: TGCGCCAGCAGCTTGGCCAATCGGGACAGGGGGCCGAGAGGATACGAGCAGTACTTC. Amino acid sequence: CASSLANRDRGPRGYEQYF.

This rearrangement joins TRBV28 to TRBJ1-2; D ambiguous. The germline V gene encodes CDR1 MDHEN and CDR2 SYDVKM. The length of the CDR3 is 14 residues. V gave up 1 base and J gave up 11 bases, with 17 bases separating them. The CDR3 reads CASSLSFESLGYTF. As DNA, the CDR3 is TGTGCCAGCAGTTTATCCTTCGAGTCGCTAGGATACACCTTC.

This chain links TRBV4-3 with TRBJ2-3, with unresolved D. Trimming stripped 1 base from V and 0 bases from J, with 8 bases between. The germline V gene has CDR1 LGHNA and CDR2 YSLEER. The CDR3 contains 15 residues. The CDR3 coding sequence is TGCGCCAGCAGCCAAGTGTGGTCAAGCACAGATACGCAGTATTTT. This translates into CASSQVWSSTDTQYF.

The V gene is TRBV3-1, the J gene TRBJ2-2; 13 nucleotides match TRBD2. CDR3 size: 17 residues. Germline V gives CDR1 LGHDT, CDR2 YNNKEL (reference sequence). The V gene end was trimmed by 0 bases and the J gene end by 4 bases; junction bases not matched to a gene: 2. CDR3 protein: CASSQEGLAGSTGELFF. CDR3 sequence (DNA): TGTGCCAGCAGCCAAGAGGGACTAGCGGGATCCACCGGGGAGCTGTTTTTT.

The chain employs TRBV29-1 and TRBJ2-3; no reliable D call. CDR3 length equals 11 residues. Germline loops: CDR1 SQVTM, CDR2 ANQGSEA. The V end lost 6 bases, the J end lost 2 bases, and 6 bases lay between the germline ends. In nucleotides, the CDR3 is TGCAGCGTGACCACCACAGATACGCAGTATTTT. It yields the protein CSVTTTDTQYF.

The J gene is TRBJ2-3, the V gene TRBV12-3 or TRBV12-4; D possibly uses TRBD1 or TRBD2 (5 bases each). Trimming pared 5 bases from V and 10 bases from J, leaving 22 bases between. There are 15 residues in the CDR3. The CDR3 coding sequence is TGTGCCAGCAGTCCCCTGGGGACCGGGTTGTTGGCGCAGTATTTT. Protein: CASSPLGTGLLAQYF.

The rearrangement uses TRBV20-1 and TRBJ2-7; D ambiguous. Per germline, CDR1 DFQATT and CDR2 SNEGSKA (reference sequence). V was trimmed by 0 bases and J by 0 bases, leaving 12 bases between them. This CDR3 contains 15 residues. The CDR3 bases are TGCAGTGCTAGAGATCTGGAGAAGAGCTCCTACGAGCAGTACTTC. Translation: CSARDLEKSSYEQYF.

This clonotype turned up a few times. The chain carries TRBV6-2 or TRBV6-3 and TRBJ2-1, with 13 bases fitting TRBD2. This CDR3 is built from 17 residues. Trimming cost V 2 bases and J 4 bases; bases outside gene matches: 5. Germline CDR1 is MNHEY and CDR2 is SVGEGT. The CDR3 here is CASSYRLAGGSYNEQFF. As DNA, the CDR3 is TGTGCCAGCAGTTACCGACTAGCGGGAGGTAGTTACAATGAGCAGTTCTTC.

This clonotype was counted only a few times. This sequence joins TRBV2 and TRBJ2-7; no reliable D call. This CDR3 contains 12 residues. Germline V lookup: CDR1 SNHLY, CDR2 FYNNEI. V was shortened by 6 bases and J by 5 bases, with 11 bases between the two germline ends. In nucleotides, the CDR3 is TGTGCCAGCAGAGACGGGTTACACGAGCAGTACTTC. Translated: CASRDGLHEQYF.

CDR3 DNA sequence: TGTGCCAGCAGCGACTGGACAGGGATTAATGAGCAGTTCTTC. Translating gives CASSDWTGINEQFF. The chain links TRBV5-8 to TRBJ2-1; 8 nucleotides line up with TRBD1. CDR1 and CDR2 (germline): SGHTS, YDEGEE. Germline trimming cut 4 bases from V and 7 bases from J; bases unmatched to any gene: 7. The CDR3 runs to 14 residues.

The chain joins TRBV11-2 to TRBJ2-4, with D perhaps matching TRBD1 or TRBD2 (5 bases each). The J call may be mistaken, given a closer DNA end match to TRBJ2-7. Germline V CDR1 and CDR2: SGHAT, FQNNGV. This CDR3 region has 14 residues. DNA of the CDR3: TGTGCCAGCAGCTCTCTCCCAGGGACGGACGAGCAGTACTTC. The encoded protein is CASSSLPGTDEQYF.

J is TRBJ2-7 and V is TRBV28; no clear D. Trimming left V 3 bases short and J 9 bases short, with 6 bases between. CDR3 length: 10 amino acids. Per germline, CDR1 MDHEN and CDR2 SYDVKM. The CDR3 DNA follows: TGTGCCAGCAGTTTTAGTCCGCAGTACTTC. Amino acid sequence: CASSFSPQYF.

This chain links TRBV12-3 or TRBV12-4 with TRBJ1-2, with D hard to call. V was cut by 7 bases and J by 4 bases, with 16 bases left in between. This CDR3 comprises 14 residues. CDR3: CASTNGENPYGYTF. DNA of the CDR3: TGTGCCAGCACCAATGGGGAAAACCCCTATGGCTACACCTTC.

This clonotype has just a few counts. This sequence joins TRBV20-1 and TRBJ1-5; D call uncertain. Germline V lookup: CDR1 DFQATT, CDR2 SNEGSKA (reference sequence). The CDR3 spans 13 residues. V was shortened by 4 bases and J by 0 bases, with 7 bases between the two germline ends. The CDR3 nucleotides are TGCAGTGCTACTGGGGATAGCAATCAGCCCCAGCATTTT. This gives the protein CSATGDSNQPQHF.

The chain recombines TRBV5-6 with TRBJ2-1, with no clear D. This CDR3 region has 18 residues. Germline V gene lookup returns CDR1 SGHDT and CDR2 YYEEEE. The V end lost 3 bases, the J end lost 1 base, and 20 bases lay between the germline ends. CDR3 nucleotide sequence: TGTGCCAGCAGCTCAAGCCCCACAAGAACTATTTCCTACAATGAGCAGTTCTTC. This translates into CASSSSPTRTISYNEQFF. Filled out from reference TRBV5-6 and TRBJ2-1, the complete variable domain reads DAGVTQSPTHLIKTRGQQVTLRCSPKSGHDTVSWYQQALGQGPQFIFQYYEEEERQRGNFPDRFSGHQFPNYSSELNVNALLLGDSALYLCASSSSPTRTISYNEQFFGPGTRLTVL.